What follows are 18 T cell receptor beta chains derived from one specimen sequenced in a study of T-cell memory formation after mild COVID-19 (dated by TCRdb to the early 2020s). Libraries were made using 5' RACE. Reads for this sample came from an Illumina NovaSeq 6000. The public reads were reprocessed in TCRdb via fastp at Q25 and MiXCR, keeping in-frame beta chains. Each entry is one CDR3 protein sequence, shown with its most common DNA and genes. This sample is represented by 450,000 to 650,000 distinct CDR3 sequences; about 20% of them were singletons. The top ten clonotypes cover more than 10% of the sample. Sequencing used PBMCs or a T cell subset sorted from them (not recorded which). These receptors were obtained from an adult woman who had mild COVID-19 (a few samples of this study predate the infection). The sample titles of this study are shuffled in the database, so cell type and time point are left out; the donor was told from shared clones.

The chain combines TRBV11-2 with TRBJ2-1; D could derive from TRBD1 or TRBD2 (5 bases each). The CDR3 consists of 17 residues. The germline V and J ends were trimmed by 1 base and 7 bases, with 20 bases remaining between them. CDR1 is SGHAT, CDR2 FQNNGV, per germline. This CDR3 is CASSLGRRPGLKNEQFF. CDR3 DNA: TGTGCCAGCAGCTTAGGTCGACGGCCGGGGCTGAAGAATGAGCAGTTCTTC.

The chain has TRBV12-3 or TRBV12-4 and TRBJ2-2; 7 bases line up with TRBD2. The CDR3 is 15 residues long. J was trimmed by 2 bases and V by 9 bases; bases with no gene match: 9. Written as DNA, the CDR3 is TGTGCCAGTAGTACCAGCGGGGCCAACACCGGGGAGCTGTTTTTT. This translates into CASSTSGANTGELFF.

This clonotype was detected only a few times. The chain uses TRBV7-2 and TRBJ2-1; TRBD2 aligns across 8 bases. Germline V lookup: CDR1 SGHTA, CDR2 FQGNSA. V gave up 4 bases and J gave up 9 bases; unmatched junction bases: 14. The CDR3 contains 16 residues. The CDR3 coding sequence is TGTGCCAGCAGCTACCGGGGGGGCCCCGTGCCCCCTGAGCAGTTCTTC. Protein product: CASSYRGGPVPPEQFF.

This chain joins TRBV5-5 and TRBJ2-5, with D unresolved. The CDR3 contains 12 residues. V lost 3 bases to trimming and J lost 2 bases, with 5 bases between them. Per the germline V gene, CDR1 is SGHKS and CDR2 is YYEKEE (reference sequence). The DNA for the CDR3 is TGTGCCAGCAGCTGGATGCAAGAGACCCAGTACTTC. Encoded protein: CASSWMQETQYF. Full variable domain (missing parts from reference TRBV5-5 and TRBJ2-5): DAGVTQSPTHLIKTRGQQVTLRCSPISGHKSVSWYQQVLGQGPQFIFQYYEKEERGRGNFPDRFSARQFPNYSSELNVNALLLGDSALYLCASSWMQETQYFGPGTRLLVL.

The chain combines TRBV4-1 with TRBJ2-7, with D unclear. The germline CDR1 and CDR2 sequences are MGHRA and YSYEKL. Trimming left V 0 bases short and J 4 bases short, with 7 bases between. The CDR3 contains 13 residues. The CDR3 DNA is TGCGCCAGCAGCCAAGAATGGTGGTACGAGCAGTACTTC. Amino acid sequence: CASSQEWWYEQYF.

The table lists this clonotype with a few counts. Here the CDR3 DNA reads TGTGCCAGCAGCCAGATTACAGGGGTGGGGCAGCCCCAGCATTTT. It encodes CASSQITGVGQPQHF. The chain is built from TRBV6-5 and TRBJ1-5; 7 bases are a match to TRBD1. The CDR3 spans 15 residues. From germline, CDR1 is MNHEY and CDR2 SVGAGI. With V trimmed by 6 bases and J by 7 bases, 12 bases remained unmatched.

This clonotype was recorded many times. The chain links TRBV29-1 to TRBJ1-1; D unresolved. This CDR3 contains 15 residues. Trimming shortened V by 6 bases and J by 3 bases, and 20 bases separated the two germline ends. Germline V CDR1 and CDR2: SQVTM, ANQGSEA. CDR3 region: CSVVKRAGRDTEAFF. Written as DNA, the CDR3 is TGCAGCGTCGTGAAAAGGGCTGGAAGGGACACTGAAGCTTTCTTT.

The chain uses TRBV30 and TRBJ2-1; no definite D call. CDR3 length equals 12 residues. V lost 5 bases, J lost 0 bases, and 5 bases lay in between. CDR1 and CDR2 (germline): GTSNPN, SVGIG (reference sequence). The CDR3 reads CAWFSSYNEQFF. The CDR3 coding sequence is TGTGCCTGGTTTAGCTCCTACAATGAGCAGTTCTTC.

This rearrangement joins TRBV4-2 to TRBJ2-5; the D is unclear. The CDR3 runs 15 residues. V was clipped by 4 bases and J by 2 bases, with 14 bases between them. Per germline, CDR1 LGHNA and CDR2 YNFKEQ. This CDR3 reads CASSPDRRLQETQYF. The CDR3 DNA is TGTGCCAGCAGCCCAGACCGCCGATTACAAGAGACCCAGTACTTC.

This clonotype turned up a few times. This rearrangement joins TRBV9 to TRBJ2-5; D perhaps matches TRBD1 (6 bases). The V end was cut by 4 bases, the J end by 2 bases, with 21 bases between. Germline lookup yields CDR1 SGDLS and CDR2 YYNGEE. This CDR3 comprises 17 residues. This CDR3 is CASSLGHPRRGQETQYF. CDR3 DNA sequence: TGTGCCAGCAGCCTGGGACACCCGCGTAGGGGTCAAGAGACCCAGTACTTC.

This clonotype was detected a few times. The chain carries TRBV14 and TRBJ2-5, with TRBD2 as a possible D gene (5 bases). V dropped 1 base and J dropped 1 base, with 10 bases sitting between them. CDR3 length: 15 residues. CDR1 is SGHDN and CDR2 is FVKESK in the germline V gene. The CDR3 loop is CASSQGPRVQETQYF. CDR3 DNA: TGTGCCAGCAGCCAAGGCCCGCGGGTCCAAGAGACCCAGTACTTC.

The gene calls are TRBV18 and TRBJ1-2; a possible D gene is TRBD1 (6 bases). CDR1 is KGHSH and CDR2 is LQKENI in the germline V gene. The CDR3 spans 15 residues. The V gene lost 3 bases and the J gene lost 6 bases, with 17 bases spanning the gap. For the CDR3, the DNA is TGTGCCAGCTCACCCCGAGACACAGGGAAAGATGGCTACACCTTC. Amino acid sequence: CASSPRDTGKDGYTF.

The rearrangement links TRBV12-3 or TRBV12-4 to TRBJ1-2; 7 bases line up with TRBD1. V was pared by 6 bases and J by 7 bases, with 26 bases of the junction left unmatched. The CDR3 runs 19 residues. CDR3 sequence (DNA): TGTGCCAGCAGCCACGTAAGGGGGGTCCTCGACAGGGTCGGGGCTGGCTACACCTTC. It encodes CASSHVRGVLDRVGAGYTF.

The chain links TRBV9 to TRBJ2-1; 7 bases line up with TRBD2. CDR1 and CDR2 from the germline V gene are SGDLS and YYNGEE. The CDR3 totals 16 residues. V trimming: 0 bases; J trimming: 4 bases; junction bases outside the gene matches: 7. The CDR3 DNA sequence: TGTGCCAGCAGCGTAGCCGGCGGGAGTGGGTACAATGAGCAGTTCTTC. It is translated as CASSVAGGSGYNEQFF.

This clonotype was seen a few times. As DNA, the CDR3 is TGTGCCAGCAGCTTGAAGACAGGGAATAGCAATCAGCCCCAGCATTTT. It encodes CASSLKTGNSNQPQHF. The chain has TRBV5-6 and TRBJ1-5; 7 nucleotides match TRBD1. The CDR3 consists of 16 residues. Trimming cost V 1 base and J 0 bases; bases outside gene matches: 4. The germline V gene encodes CDR1 SGHDT and CDR2 YYEEEE.

The chain employs TRBV6-4 and TRBJ1-1, with 9 bases lining up with TRBD1. Germline loops: CDR1 MRHNA, CDR2 SNTAGT. Trimming at V came to 4 bases and at J to 4 bases, leaving 10 bases not matched to a gene. CDR3 length equals 16 residues. In DNA, the CDR3 is TGTGCCAGCAGTGCCACTCCGGGACAGGGTAGCACTGAAGCTTTCTTT. The encoded protein is CASSATPGQGSTEAFF.

This clonotype came up a few times. The chain links TRBV12-3 or TRBV12-4 to TRBJ1-5, with D hard to call. This CDR3 has 15 residues. The V and J ends lost 3 bases and 5 bases respectively, with 14 bases between them. In DNA, the CDR3 is TGTGCCAGCAGTTTTGTGGGAAACAGTTATCAGCCCCAGCATTTT. Translating gives CASSFVGNSYQPQHF.

This clonotype was observed once. This rearrangement joins TRBV4-2 to TRBJ2-2; no definite D call. Germline CDR1 and CDR2: LGHNA and YNFKEQ. V lost 1 base, J lost 4 bases, and 7 bases lay in between. CDR3 length: 14 residues. The CDR3 spells CASSQGLGTGELFF. The CDR3, as DNA: TGTGCCAGCAGCCAAGGGCTGGGCACCGGGGAGCTGTTTTTT.